The present TCR beta chain was sequenced within a study of T cells in Graves' hyperthyroidism and ophthalmopathy. A remark on this clonotype: Its antigen is unidentified. This may be a read error: a much more frequent sequence differs by one nucleotide.

Graves' hyperthyroidism is called stable when ophthalmopathy does not progress within 18 months. For the diagnoses, clinical symptoms, serum thyroxine and TRAb, thyroid ultrasound and orbital computed tomography were used. From more than 8 ml of fresh peripheral blood, PBMCs were isolated. Study-level findings and limits: Most thyroid clonotypes with frequency above 0.001 were detected in blood.

From RNA transcripts, TCR beta CDR3 regions were amplified. Researchers ran a first-round RT-PCR on the TCR CDR3 using the HTBI primer set. Each CDR3 protein gets one entry after TCRdb re-called the multiplex PCR reads with MiXCR. Of hundreds of thousands of distinct CDR3 sequences in the sample, around 15% were seen once. Sequenced input: blood. This clonotype was sampled from a woman aged 18-30 years with Graves' hyperthyroidism.

The CDR3, as DNA: TGTGCCACCGCGCGGGGTCGGGAGATCAATGAGCAGTTCTTC. Translation: CATARGREINEQFF. The chain couples TRBV15 to TRBJ2-1; possible D gene TRBD2, 6 bases. The CDR3 extends over 14 amino acids. V lost 8 bases and J lost 6, with 17 bases in between. CDR1 LNHNV and CDR2 YYDKDF come from the germline V gene (reference sequence).